Each of the 20 T cell receptor beta chains below was sequenced from the same sample in a study of T cells in Graves' hyperthyroidism and ophthalmopathy. TCR beta CDR3 regions were amplified from RNA. A set of HTBI primers served as the primers for a first-round RT-PCR of the TCR CDR3. MiXCR, run by TCRdb on the multiplex PCR reads, gives a single entry per CDR3 protein. The sample lists hundreds of thousands of distinct CDR3 sequences, about 45% occurring once. The sequenced material came from peripheral blood or thyroid tissue (not recorded which). These receptors came from a woman aged 18-29 years with Graves' hyperthyroidism.

DNA for the CDR3: TGTGCCAGCAGCTACCCCAAGCATTGGGGAGTGGAGACCCAGTACTTC. Its translation: CASSYPKHWGVETQYF. V and J are TRBV11-2 and TRBJ2-5; maybe TRBD2 (5 bases). With 4 bases removed from V and 5 bases from J, the gap between germline ends came to 20 bases. The CDR3 consists of 16 residues. Looked up from germline, CDR1 is SGHAT and CDR2 is FQNNGV.

Comment on this clonotype: A junction end diverges from the germline sequence, so it may reflect a read error. Here the CDR3 DNA reads TGTGCCAGCAGTACGGGTGGAACTGAAGCTTACTTT. The encoded protein is CASSTGGTEAYF. The chain carries TRBV2 and TRBJ1-1; no firm D call. From germline, CDR1 is SNHLY and CDR2 FYNNEI. The CDR3 spans 12 residues.

V usage is TRBV10-3 and J usage is TRBJ2-7, with D perhaps TRBD2 (7 bases). Trimming stripped 6 bases from V and 7 bases from J, with 19 bases between. Germline V gene lookup returns CDR1 ENHRY and CDR2 SYGVKD. CDR3 size: 14 residues. CDR3 coding DNA: TGTGCCATCAGGGGGGGGGCTTTGGGGAGAGAGCAGTACTTC. Protein sequence: CAIRGGALGREQYF.

This clonotype was found many times. The chain is built from TRBV2 and TRBJ1-2; D is ambiguous. Germline CDR1 SNHLY, CDR2 FYNNEI. This CDR3 spans 11 amino acids. The V end lost 6 bases, the J end lost 8 bases, and 10 bases lay between the germline ends. CDR3 sequence (DNA): TGTGCCAGCAGGGATTTAGAAGGCTACACCTTC. Its protein is CASRDLEGYTF.

The chain couples TRBV29-1 to TRBJ1-2; 9 nucleotides line up with TRBD1. This CDR3 is 16 amino acids long. Germline V gives CDR1 SQVTM, CDR2 ANQGSEA. V shed 1 base and J 4 bases; nucleotides not matched to a gene: 10. The CDR3 coding sequence is TGCAGCGTTGAAGGCCGGGACCGGGACAGGGCCTATGGCTACACCTTC. It specifies CSVEGRDRDRAYGYTF.

This clonotype was observed at least ten times. This rearrangement joins TRBV6-5 to TRBJ2-5; D may match TRBD1 or TRBD2 (5 bases each). This CDR3 has 13 amino acids. The germline V gene has CDR1 MNHEY and CDR2 SVGAGI. Between the trimmed V and J ends, which lost 8 bases and 2 bases, there was a span of 12 bases. CDR3 loop: CASRGDDQETQYF. In DNA form, the CDR3 reads TGTGCCAGCCGAGGGGACGATCAAGAGACCCAGTACTTC.

The V and J genes are TRBV7-2 and TRBJ2-7, with 12 bases lining up with TRBD1. The J segment lost 5 bases and the V segment lost 6 bases, leaving 8 bases of the junction unmatched. The CDR3 spans 15 residues. CDR1 and CDR2 from the germline V gene are SGHTA and FQGNSA. CDR3 protein: CASSPGTGGYHEQYF. In DNA form, the CDR3 reads TGTGCCAGCAGTCCCGGGACAGGGGGCTACCACGAGCAGTACTTC.

For the CDR3, the DNA is TGTGCCAGCACCCTCACAGGGTCTGGCTACACCTTC. Protein: CASTLTGSGYTF. V gene TRBV10-3 combines with J gene TRBJ1-2; possible D gene TRBD1, 6 bases. From germline, CDR1 is ENHRY and CDR2 SYGVKD. The CDR3 spans 12 residues. Trimming took off 10 bases at V and 7 bases at J, with 16 bases between the two ends.

In DNA, the CDR3 is TGTGCCATCAGCATACAGGGGAAGGTGGACACCGGGGAGCTGTTTTTT. It specifies CAISIQGKVDTGELFF. This chain links TRBV10-3 with TRBJ2-2; 7 bases are a match to TRBD1. This CDR3 spans 16 amino acids. Trimming cost V 6 bases and J 3 bases; bases outside gene matches: 10. Germline assignment: CDR1 ENHRY and CDR2 SYGVKD.

This clonotype was seen more than once but under ten times. This chain joins TRBV12-5 and TRBJ1-1, with 7 bases that match TRBD1. The germline V gene has CDR1 LGHNT and CDR2 FRNRAP. The CDR3 sequence is 14 residues long. The CDR3 here is CASSYRGWDTEAFF. In DNA, the CDR3 is TGTGCCAGCAGTTACAGGGGATGGGACACTGAAGCTTTCTTT. Full variable domain (remainder filled in from reference TRBV12-5 and TRBJ1-1): DARVTQTPRHKVTEMGQEVTMRCQPILGHNTVFWYRQTMMQGLELLAYFRNRAPLDDSGMPKDRFSAEMPDATLATLKIQPSEPRDSAVYFCASSYRGWDTEAFFGQGTRLTVV.

The V and J genes are TRBV7-8 and TRBJ1-3; 7 bases are a match to TRBD1. CDR1 SGHVS and CDR2 FQNEAQ come from the germline V gene. CDR3 length: 15 residues. V was pared by 5 bases and J by 7 bases, with 11 bases of the junction left unmatched. The CDR3, as DNA: TGTGCCAGCAGCGGCGGACAGGCGCGACGGAACACCATATATTTT. Translated, it gives CASSGGQARRNTIYF.

The chain carries TRBV2 and TRBJ1-5; the D gene is possibly TRBD1 (5 bases). Germline assignment: CDR1 SNHLY and CDR2 FYNNEI. The ends were cut back, 10 bases at V and 5 bases at J, with 21 bases in the middle. The CDR3 has 15 residues. The chain's CDR3 is CAIAQGTLTYQPQHF. As DNA, the CDR3 is TGTGCCATCGCTCAGGGCACACTTACCTATCAGCCCCAGCATTTT.

The V gene is TRBV7-8, the J gene TRBJ1-6; 10 bases are shared with TRBD1. The CDR3 length is 16 residues. V lost 6 bases to trimming and J lost 5 bases; unmatched junction nucleotides: 7. Per germline, CDR1 SGHVS and CDR2 FQNEAQ. In DNA, the CDR3 is TGTGCCAGCAGACCCGGGACAGGGGATAATAATTCACCCCTCCACTTT. Amino acids: CASRPGTGDNNSPLHF.

The rearrangement joins TRBV10-3 to TRBJ1-5; 7 positions agree with TRBD1. Trimming cost V 10 bases and J 2 bases; bases outside gene matches: 11. The CDR3 runs to 15 residues. Germline CDR1 ENHRY, CDR2 SYGVKD. The CDR3 bases are TGTGCCAGCACCACTCAGGGGGGCGGCAATCAGCCCCAGCATTTT. Its translation is CASTTQGGGNQPQHF.

This clonotype was seen only a few times. The chain uses TRBV20-1 and TRBJ1-2, with D perhaps TRBD1 (5 bases). Trimming removed 3 bases from V and 8 bases from J, with 13 bases in between. The CDR3 runs to 12 residues. CDR1 and CDR2 (germline): DFQATT, SNEGSKA (reference sequence). CDR3 region: CSASVGRGGYTF. The CDR3 DNA follows: TGCAGTGCTAGTGTGGGGAGGGGCGGCTACACCTTC.

This sequence joins TRBV10-3 and TRBJ2-7; 11 nucleotides match TRBD2. The germline V gene has CDR1 ENHRY and CDR2 SYGVKD. This CDR3 is 14 amino acids long. The junction had 8 bases not matched to a gene; V was cut back by 10 bases and J by 3 bases. The CDR3 nucleotides are TGTGCCAGCACTTCACTAGCGGGAGACTACGAGCAGTACTTC. Its protein product is CASTSLAGDYEQYF.

This clonotype has at least ten counts. V is TRBV10-3 and J is TRBJ1-2, with a weak D call TRBD1 (5 bases). The CDR3 spans 15 residues. V was clipped by 3 bases and J by 2 bases, with 13 bases between them. Germline CDR1 and CDR2: ENHRY and SYGVKD. The CDR3 coding sequence is TGTGCCATCAGTGAATACAGGATGGGGAACTATGGCTACACCTTC. Translating it yields CAISEYRMGNYGYTF.

In regard to this clonotype: Given a much more abundant clone one base away, this may be a read error. J is TRBJ2-2 and V is TRBV24-1; TRBD1 or TRBD2 may be the D gene (5 bases each). Germline lookup yields CDR1 KGHDR and CDR2 SFDVKD. There are 17 residues in the CDR3. Trimming took 0 bases from V and 0 from J, leaving 10 bases between them. The CDR3 DNA follows: TGTGCCACCAGTGATTTGCAGGGTAGCGCGAACACCGGGGAGCTGTTTTTT. Translating gives CATSDLQGSANTGELFF.

On this clonotype: Without the conserved terminal phenylalanine or tryptophan, this CDR3 likely stems from a read error. J is TRBJ1-5 and V is TRBV10-3; 10 bases align to TRBD1. This CDR3 region has 14 residues. V trimming: 8 bases; J trimming: 2 bases; junction bases outside the gene matches: 3. Germline V lookup: CDR1 ENHRY, CDR2 SYGVKD. CDR3 protein: CAIGTGDRNQPQHL. DNA for the CDR3: TGTGCCATCGGGACAGGGGACCGCAATCAGCCCCAGCATCTT.

This clonotype came up a few times. The V and J genes are TRBV12-3 or TRBV12-4 and TRBJ1-4, with 7 bases that match TRBD1. The CDR3 covers 13 residues. The V gene end was trimmed by 5 bases and the J gene end by 11 bases; junction bases not matched to a gene: 8. The CDR3 loop reads CASSTQGEAKLFF. In DNA form, the CDR3 reads TGTGCCAGCAGTACCCAGGGGGAGGCGAAACTGTTTTTT.